Listed below are T cell receptor beta chains from one sample, sequenced in a study of T-cell reconstitution after alpha-beta-depleted transplantation in children. A single record per CDR3 protein comes from TCRdb applying MiXCR to the PCR reads. The sample records fewer than 1 million distinct CDR3 sequences, 16% being singletons. The source material was PBMCs, mostly from graft donor cells, sampled 360 days after TCRalphabeta/CD19-depleted stem cell transplant. These receptors originate from a male patient aged 10-17 years who had a stem cell transplant for acute lymphoblastic leukemia, so the T cells may come from the graft donor. The CDR3 runs from the conserved cysteine through the conserved F or W. Each record gives: D gene, J gene, clone size, V gene, CDR3 protein, CDR3 DNA. A D gene is named only where the DNA matches it firmly. Part of the rows lack a size; the others show once, few, many or a class for expanded clones.

D gene: TRBD2; J gene: TRBJ2-5; clone size: -; V gene: TRBV6-5; CDR3 protein: CASSYSTSGKYF; CDR3 DNA: TGTGCCAGCAGTTACTCGACTAGCGGAAAGTACTTC
D gene: TRBD1; J gene: TRBJ2-1; clone size: -; V gene: TRBV7-3; CDR3 protein: CASSGGQGAADEQFF; CDR3 DNA: TGTGCCAGCAGCGGCGGACAGGGGGCTGCGGATGAGCAGTTCTTC
D gene: TRBD1; J gene: TRBJ2-1; clone size: -; V gene: TRBV2; CDR3 protein: CASSSRDRGLNNEQFF; CDR3 DNA: TGTGCCAGCAGCTCCCGGGACAGGGGGCTAAACAATGAGCAGTTCTTC
D gene: -; J gene: TRBJ2-7; clone size: many; V gene: TRBV2; CDR3 protein: CASSLNGRLRSYEQYF; CDR3 DNA: TGTGCCAGCAGCCTCAATGGGAGGCTTCGCTCCTACGAGCAGTACTTC
D gene: -; J gene: TRBJ2-1; clone size: -; V gene: TRBV7-9; CDR3 protein: CASSTGWGNEQFF; CDR3 DNA: TGTGCCAGCAGCACGGGGTGGGGCAATGAGCAGTTCTTC
D gene: -; J gene: TRBJ1-5; clone size: few; V gene: TRBV12-3/TRBV12-4; CDR3 protein: CASSFAASNQPQHF; CDR3 DNA: TGTGCCAGCAGTTTCGCGGCTAGCAATCAGCCCCAGCATTTT
D gene: TRBD1; J gene: TRBJ2-1; clone size: -; V gene: TRBV7-2; CDR3 protein: CASSSPGGTYNEQFF; CDR3 DNA: TGTGCCAGCAGCTCGCCAGGGGGAACCTACAATGAGCAGTTCTTC
D gene: -; J gene: TRBJ2-1; clone size: once; V gene: TRBV5-4; CDR3 protein: CASSDNDSFNEQFF; CDR3 DNA: TGTGCCAGCAGCGACAATGACAGCTTTAATGAGCAGTTCTTC
D gene: TRBD1; J gene: TRBJ2-1; clone size: few; V gene: TRBV5-1; CDR3 protein: CASRQTGAPYNEQFF; CDR3 DNA: TGCGCCAGCAGGCAAACAGGGGCCCCATACAATGAGCAGTTCTTC
D gene: -; J gene: TRBJ2-1; clone size: -; V gene: TRBV2; CDR3 protein: CASSENPTVPEQFF; CDR3 DNA: TGTGCCAGCAGTGAAAACCCGACAGTTCCTGAGCAGTTCTTC
D gene: TRBD2; J gene: TRBJ2-7; clone size: -; V gene: TRBV5-1; CDR3 protein: CASSITSGMILREQYF; CDR3 DNA: TGCGCCAGCAGCATAACTAGCGGGATGATACTACGGGAGCAGTACTTC
D gene: -; J gene: TRBJ2-2; clone size: -; V gene: TRBV29-1; CDR3 protein: CSVVRATNTGELFF; CDR3 DNA: TGCAGCGTTGTGCGGGCCACGAACACCGGGGAGCTGTTTTTT
D gene: -; J gene: TRBJ1-1; clone size: few; V gene: TRBV6-5; CDR3 protein: CASSQTGRGNTEAFF; CDR3 DNA: TGTGCCAGCAGTCAGACAGGTCGGGGGAACACTGAAGCTTTCTTT
D gene: TRBD1; J gene: TRBJ2-5; clone size: -; V gene: TRBV15; CDR3 protein: CATGTGYQETQYF; CDR3 DNA: TGTGCCACCGGGACAGGCTACCAAGAGACCCAGTACTTC
D gene: TRBD1; J gene: TRBJ2-7; clone size: -; V gene: TRBV29-1; CDR3 protein: CSAGTGALYEQYF; CDR3 DNA: TGCAGCGCAGGGACAGGGGCCCTGTACGAGCAGTACTTC
D gene: -; J gene: TRBJ2-7; clone size: -; V gene: TRBV29-1; CDR3 protein: CSVAEAPYEQYF; CDR3 DNA: TGCAGCGTTGCGGAGGCGCCCTACGAGCAGTACTTC
D gene: -; J gene: TRBJ2-7; clone size: -; V gene: TRBV4-1; CDR3 protein: CASSQDPAAEQYF; CDR3 DNA: TGCGCCAGCAGCCAAGATCCGGCAGCTGAGCAGTACTTC
D gene: -; J gene: TRBJ2-1; clone size: many; V gene: TRBV20-1; CDR3 protein: CSARERKGYNEQFF; CDR3 DNA: TGCAGTGCTAGAGAGCGGAAGGGGTACAATGAGCAGTTCTTC
D gene: -; J gene: TRBJ2-2; clone size: -; V gene: TRBV30; CDR3 protein: CAWSVPFNRANTGELFF; CDR3 DNA: TGTGCCTGGAGTGTACCTTTTAACAGGGCGAACACCGGGGAGCTGTTTTTT
D gene: TRBD2; J gene: TRBJ2-1; clone size: few; V gene: TRBV7-9; CDR3 protein: CASPKLAGGGNEQFF; CDR3 DNA: TGTGCCAGCCCCAAACTAGCGGGAGGAGGCAATGAGCAGTTCTTC
D gene: -; J gene: TRBJ2-1; clone size: many; V gene: TRBV7-2; CDR3 protein: CASSLGPPLNEQFF; CDR3 DNA: TGTGCCAGCAGCTTAGGTCCACCCTTAAATGAGCAGTTCTTC
D gene: -; J gene: TRBJ1-2; clone size: -; V gene: TRBV4-2; CDR3 protein: CASSTPNRDGYTF; CDR3 DNA: TGTGCCAGCAGCACTCCTAACAGGGACGGCTACACCTTC
D gene: -; J gene: TRBJ1-3; clone size: -; V gene: TRBV11-1; CDR3 protein: CASSLANPGRRPGNTIYF; CDR3 DNA: TGTGCCAGCAGCTTAGCCAACCCGGGACGTCGTCCTGGAAACACCATATATTTT
D gene: TRBD2; J gene: TRBJ2-3; clone size: -; V gene: TRBV28; CDR3 protein: CASSLYGRKVALAADTQYF; CDR3 DNA: TGTGCCAGCAGTCTATATGGTAGGAAGGTGGCTCTAGCGGCAGATACGCAGTATTTT
D gene: TRBD1; J gene: TRBJ2-1; clone size: -; V gene: TRBV12-3/TRBV12-4; CDR3 protein: CASSPQGVARNEQFF; CDR3 DNA: TGTGCCAGCAGTCCACAGGGGGTGGCTCGAAATGAGCAGTTCTTC
D gene: -; J gene: TRBJ2-7; clone size: few; V gene: TRBV5-5; CDR3 protein: CASSSHPQGGSSYEQYF; CDR3 DNA: TGTGCCAGCAGCTCGCACCCCCAGGGGGGGTCCTCCTACGAGCAGTACTTC
D gene: TRBD1; J gene: TRBJ1-1; clone size: -; V gene: TRBV6-5; CDR3 protein: CASSPRGAIAGTEAFF; CDR3 DNA: TGTGCCAGCAGCCCCAGGGGGGCCATCGCGGGCACTGAAGCTTTCTTT
D gene: TRBD2; J gene: TRBJ2-7; clone size: few; V gene: TRBV11-2; CDR3 protein: CASSRQGLAGQEQYF; CDR3 DNA: TGTGCCAGCAGCCGTCAGGGACTAGCCGGACAAGAGCAGTACTTC
D gene: TRBD2; J gene: TRBJ2-1; clone size: many; V gene: TRBV5-1; CDR3 protein: CASSFRLAAYNEQFF; CDR3 DNA: TGCGCCAGCAGCTTTCGACTAGCGGCATACAATGAGCAGTTCTTC
D gene: TRBD1; J gene: TRBJ1-1; clone size: few; V gene: TRBV29-1; CDR3 protein: CSVEIAGGASEAFF; CDR3 DNA: TGCAGCGTTGAAATCGCAGGGGGCGCATCTGAAGCTTTCTTT
D gene: -; J gene: TRBJ2-2; clone size: -; V gene: TRBV7-6; CDR3 protein: CASSFRPVPGELFF; CDR3 DNA: TGTGCCAGCAGCTTTCGACCAGTTCCCGGGGAGCTGTTTTTT
D gene: -; J gene: TRBJ2-1; clone size: few; V gene: TRBV20-1; CDR3 protein: CSASPSDHSYNEQFF; CDR3 DNA: TGCAGTGCTAGTCCCAGCGATCACTCCTACAATGAGCAGTTCTTC
D gene: TRBD1; J gene: TRBJ1-2; clone size: few; V gene: TRBV12-3/TRBV12-4; CDR3 protein: CASSPGTALNYGYTF; CDR3 DNA: TGTGCCAGCAGTCCGGGGACAGCTCTTAACTATGGCTACACCTTC
D gene: TRBD2; J gene: TRBJ2-7; clone size: -; V gene: TRBV18; CDR3 protein: CASSPTQREGPIF; CDR3 DNA: TGTGCCAGCTCACCAACCCAGCGGGAGGGCCCAATATTC
D gene: -; J gene: TRBJ2-7; clone size: many; V gene: TRBV3-1; CDR3 protein: CASSQDWAYEQYF; CDR3 DNA: TGTGCCAGCAGCCAAGATTGGGCCTACGAGCAGTACTTC
D gene: -; J gene: TRBJ2-3; clone size: few; V gene: TRBV24-1; CDR3 protein: CATSDDSETSTDTQYF; CDR3 DNA: TGTGCCACCAGTGATGACAGTGAGACTAGCACAGATACGCAGTATTTT
D gene: -; J gene: TRBJ2-5; clone size: many; V gene: TRBV5-6; CDR3 protein: CASSSARETQYF; CDR3 DNA: TGTGCCAGCAGCTCCGCGCGAGAGACCCAGTACTTC
D gene: -; J gene: TRBJ2-2; clone size: once; V gene: TRBV5-1; CDR3 protein: CASSLLKGASGELFF; CDR3 DNA: TGCGCCAGCAGCTTGCTTAAAGGGGCGTCCGGGGAGCTGTTTTTT
D gene: TRBD1; J gene: TRBJ1-1; clone size: few; V gene: TRBV27; CDR3 protein: CASGRDRGSNTEAFF; CDR3 DNA: TGTGCCAGCGGAAGAGACAGGGGATCGAACACTGAAGCTTTCTTT
D gene: TRBD2; J gene: TRBJ2-5; clone size: few; V gene: TRBV3-1; CDR3 protein: CASSETPVGLAGGETQYF; CDR3 DNA: TGTGCCAGCAGCGAGACCCCTGTCGGGCTAGCGGGAGGAGAGACCCAGTACTTC
D gene: -; J gene: TRBJ2-3; clone size: few; V gene: TRBV11-3; CDR3 protein: CASSLAQGLPLTDTQYF; CDR3 DNA: TGTGCCAGCAGCTTAGCTCAGGGGCTCCCCCTCACAGATACGCAGTATTTT
D gene: TRBD2; J gene: TRBJ2-2; clone size: -; V gene: TRBV7-3; CDR3 protein: CASSLAGVSTGELFF; CDR3 DNA: TGTGCCAGCAGCTTAGCGGGAGTCAGTACCGGGGAGCTGTTTTTT
D gene: TRBD1; J gene: TRBJ1-2; clone size: few; V gene: TRBV20-1; CDR3 protein: CSARGGTGVWYGYTF; CDR3 DNA: TGCAGTGCTAGAGGTGGGACAGGGGTGTGGTATGGCTACACCTTC
D gene: TRBD2; J gene: TRBJ2-1; clone size: few; V gene: TRBV5-1; CDR3 protein: CASSSPSGKTLSSYNEQFF; CDR3 DNA: TGCGCCAGCAGCTCCCCCAGCGGGAAAACATTGAGCTCCTACAATGAGCAGTTCTTC
D gene: TRBD2; J gene: TRBJ2-1; clone size: -; V gene: TRBV20-1; CDR3 protein: CSARRLADNEQFF; CDR3 DNA: TGCAGTGCTAGAAGGCTAGCGGACAATGAGCAGTTCTTC
D gene: -; J gene: TRBJ2-7; clone size: few; V gene: TRBV25-1; CDR3 protein: CASSENVGQISYEQYF; CDR3 DNA: TGTGCCAGCAGTGAAAATGTTGGTCAAATTTCCTACGAGCAGTACTTC
D gene: TRBD1; J gene: TRBJ1-6; clone size: few; V gene: TRBV6-5; CDR3 protein: CASSYGRQGYNSPLHF; CDR3 DNA: TGTGCCAGCAGTTACGGGAGACAGGGTTATAATTCACCCCTCCACTTT
D gene: -; J gene: TRBJ2-7; clone size: many; V gene: TRBV27; CDR3 protein: CASRRLGQPSYEQYF; CDR3 DNA: TGTGCCAGCCGAAGGTTAGGACAGCCTTCCTACGAGCAGTACTTC